This record concerns one T cell receptor beta chain sequence. V lost 5 bases, J lost 5 bases, and 11 bases lay in between. CDR1 MGHRA and CDR2 YSYEKL come from the germline V gene. The CDR3 runs to 13 residues. This entry belongs to a study of CD8+ T cells in alopecia areata. RNA was extracted and reverse transcribed into cDNA as the sequencing template. The table came from immunoSEQ multiplex PCR; TCRdb's copy has only in-frame clones and leaves some out. The sample includes under 30,000 clones, approximately 52% of them seen just once. The sequence came from a human donor with alopecia areata. Material for sequencing was NKG2D-high CD8+ T cells sorted from blood. V is TRBV4-1 and J is TRBJ2-3; D gene uncertain. This CDR3 is CASSAPGRDTQYF. CDR3 in DNA: TGCGCCAGCAGCGCGCCTGGGCGAGATACGCAGTATTTT.